These T cell receptor beta chains were read from a single sample in a study of post-analysis software for immune sequencing data. Via MiXCR, TCRdb re-called the PCR reads, giving one row per CDR3 protein. Altogether about 400,000 distinct CDR3 sequences are present, roughly 36% being singletons, with the ten largest covering roughly 13%. The sample taken for sequencing was blood. Receptor source: a girl aged 10 to 17 with multiple sclerosis. Each CDR3 is given with its conserved first and last residue. Only part of the rows carry a size: once, few, many, or a class if the clone is expanded.

size	J	V	CDR3
few	TRBJ2-1	TRBV20-1	CSARDRGTYNEQFF
few	TRBJ2-7	TRBV12-3/TRBV12-4	CASSYTGRGHQALYEQYF
NA	TRBJ1-4	TRBV4-3	CASSQDMSGEKLFF
NA	TRBJ2-1	TRBV29-1	CSVDGSGKRNNEQFF
few	TRBJ1-5	TRBV5-5	CASSLGGIHQPQHF
NA	TRBJ2-2	TRBV6-1	CASRRTSGNTGELFF
few	TRBJ2-1	TRBV6-1	CASSKGLAGGNEQFF
few	TRBJ1-2	TRBV4-3	CASSQGVVYQGGYGYTF
NA	TRBJ1-2	TRBV29-1	CSVEEGGGGYGYTF
NA	TRBJ2-3	TRBV7-9	CASESSGFATDTQYF
NA	TRBJ1-2	TRBV7-2	CASSSRAGDGYTF
NA	TRBJ1-5	TRBV6-5	CASSLKADQTQPQHF
few	TRBJ2-5	TRBV7-9	CASSGVSVAQYF
NA	TRBJ2-6	TRBV20-1	CSAGTGNSGANVLTF
few	TRBJ2-7	TRBV10-3	CAISEVEYEQYF
NA	TRBJ2-1	TRBV11-2	CASRGPGVSYNEQFF
few	TRBJ2-7	TRBV7-2	CASSQGQGDAYEQYF
few	TRBJ2-3	TRBV5-1	CASSPTSLGADTQYF
NA	TRBJ2-7	TRBV7-3	CASSPGGTPYEQYF
few	TRBJ2-3	TRBV3-1	CASSPLQGSTDTQYF
NA	TRBJ2-1	TRBV20-1	CSARDGGPYNEQFF
NA	TRBJ2-1	TRBV5-1	CASSYGTSGGEQFF
NA	TRBJ2-7	TRBV28	CATQTGNGDEQYF
NA	TRBJ2-1	TRBV5-1	CASSLGSASYNEQFF
few	TRBJ1-2	TRBV7-2	CASSFGQGSGYGYTF
many	TRBJ2-7	TRBV7-9	CASSSNQQFYEQYF
NA	TRBJ2-3	TRBV5-1	CASSPRAGTSGAHGTRYF
NA	TRBJ1-1	TRBV12-3/TRBV12-4	CASSFYRTEAFF